A single sample gave rise to the 32 T cell receptor beta chains below, sequenced in a study of OX40 agonist ivuxolimab in advanced cancers. Some clones are missing from TCRdb's copy, which holds only in-frame ones; the method was immunoSEQ multiplex PCR. The sample shows over 60,000 clones, approximately 80% of them seen only once. The source material was CD4+ or CD8+ T cells sorted from blood, sampled in a trial of the OX40 agonist ivuxolimab. The receptors shown here come from an adult with an advanced solid tumor such as melanoma, head and neck, liver or kidney cancer.

V usage is TRBV10-3 and J usage is TRBJ1-1; D not resolved. Germline V gene sequence: CDR1 ENHRY, CDR2 SYGVKD. There are 13 residues in the CDR3. V lost 10 bases, J lost 0 bases, and 12 bases lay in between. CDR3 in DNA: TGTGCCAGCAGATCTGGCATGAACACTGAAGCTTTCTTT. It codes for CASRSGMNTEAFF.

V and J are TRBV6-1 and TRBJ1-6; the D gene is possibly TRBD1 (6 bases). V was clipped by 1 base and J by 7 bases, with 11 bases between them. Germline V gene data show CDR1 as MNHNS and CDR2 as SASEGT. The length of the CDR3 is 15 residues. CDR3 bases: TGTGCCAGCAGTGAAGGGGGGGCAGGGAATTCACCCCTCCACTTT. Its protein is CASSEGGAGNSPLHF.

J is TRBJ2-1 and V is TRBV6-1, with TRBD2 identical over 13 bases. The CDR3 totals 14 residues. J lost 5 bases, V lost 8 bases, and 3 bases had no gene match. Germline lookup yields CDR1 MNHNS and CDR2 SASEGT. The CDR3 DNA follows: TGTGCCAGCGGACTAGCGGGGGCCGACAATGAGCAGTTCTTC. It translates to CASGLAGADNEQFF.

The V and J genes are TRBV29-1 and TRBJ1-1; D is possibly TRBD1 (6 bases). Germline values: CDR1 SQVTM, CDR2 ANQGSEA. Trimming left V 5 bases short and J 5 bases short, with 18 bases between. The CDR3 is 14 residues long. The CDR3 sequence: CSVYQGPPATEAFF. The CDR3 DNA sequence: TGCAGCGTTTATCAGGGGCCCCCGGCAACTGAAGCTTTCTTT.

J is TRBJ2-4 and V is TRBV7-6; D is unclear. The CDR3 covers 14 residues. Trimming removed 0 bases from V and 8 bases from J, with 11 bases in between. In germline, CDR1 is SGHVS, CDR2 FNYEAQ. The CDR3 coding sequence is TGTGCCAGCAGCTTAGCTTCGCCAAGGGACATTCAGTACTTC. Its translation is CASSLASPRDIQYF. Variable domain in full (rest from reference TRBV7-6 and TRBJ2-4): GAGVSQSPRYKVTKRGQDVALRCDPISGHVSLYWYRQALGQGPEFLTYFNYEAQQDKSGLPNDRFSAERPEGSISTLTIQRTEQRDSAMYRCASSLASPRDIQYFGAGTRLSVL.

The chain employs TRBV6-5 and TRBJ2-3; TRBD2 matches 11 bases. Germline trimming cut 5 bases from V and 7 bases from J; bases unmatched to any gene: 8. The CDR3 is 15 residues long. Germline V gene sequence: CDR1 MNHEY, CDR2 SVGAGI. This CDR3 is CASSVSGGAGYTQYF. Written as DNA, the CDR3 is TGTGCCAGCAGTGTTAGCGGGGGGGCCGGATATACGCAGTATTTT.

The chain uses TRBV15 and TRBJ1-5; D not resolved. This CDR3 spans 16 amino acids. The V gene's germline CDR1 is LNHNV and CDR2 YYDKDF (reference sequence). Trimming removed 0 bases at V and 4 bases at J, with 13 bases between. The CDR3 region is CATSRDPRGDNQPQHF. Written as DNA, the CDR3 is TGTGCCACCAGCAGAGATCCTCGCGGGGATAATCAGCCCCAGCATTTT.

The chain employs TRBV25-1 and TRBJ1-3; D possibly corresponds to TRBD1 (6 bases). Per the germline V gene, CDR1 is MGHDK and CDR2 is SYGVNS. The V gene lost 4 bases and the J gene lost 0 bases, with 13 bases spanning the gap. The CDR3 sequence is 16 residues long. CDR3 sequence reads: CASSARQVSSGNTIYF. Here the CDR3 DNA reads TGTGCCAGCAGTGCTCGACAGGTATCCTCTGGAAACACCATATATTTT.

This clone was counted a few times. This chain joins TRBV6-1 and TRBJ1-6, with no clear D. Germline loops: CDR1 MNHNS, CDR2 SASEGT. With 2 bases removed from V and 9 bases from J, the gap between germline ends came to 8 bases. The CDR3 totals 13 residues. The chain's CDR3 is CASSEFEGSPLHF. The CDR3 DNA follows: TGTGCCAGCAGTGAATTTGAGGGTTCACCCCTCCACTTT.

The CDR3 DNA is TGCGCCAGCAGCTTGTCTGGGACAGGGAATCAGCCCCAGCATTTT. This codes for CASSLSGTGNQPQHF. The rearrangement links TRBV5-1 to TRBJ1-5; TRBD1 matches 9 bases. Germline V gene data show CDR1 as SGHRS and CDR2 as YFSETQ. There are 15 residues in the CDR3. Trimming cost V 1 base and J 4 bases; bases outside gene matches: 3. The variable domain in full, with the rest retrieved from reference TRBV5-1 and TRBJ1-5, is KAGVTQTPRYLIKTRGQQVTLSCSPISGHRSVSWYQQTPGQGLQFLFEYFSETQRNKGNFPGRFSGRQFSNSRSEMNVSTLELGDSALYLCASSLSGTGNQPQHFGDGTRLSIL.

CDR3 region: CASSRRLGGAITTNEKLFF. The CDR3 DNA is TGTGCCAGCAGCCGACGCTTGGGAGGGGCAATAACAACTAATGAAAAACTGTTTTTT. The rearrangement joins TRBV4-2 to TRBJ1-4, with D tentatively TRBD1 (5 bases). V was cut by 4 bases and J by 0 bases, with 21 bases left in between. The CDR3 is 19 residues long. CDR1 and CDR2 from the germline V gene are LGHNA and YNFKEQ.

This rearrangement joins TRBV28 to TRBJ1-2; D ambiguous. V lost 11 bases, J lost 0 bases, and 10 bases lay in between. CDR1 and CDR2 (germline): MDHEN, SYDVKM. The CDR3 length is 12 residues. CDR3 in DNA: TGTGCCGCAGGCGTAGCTAACTATGGCTACACCTTC. Translation: CAAGVANYGYTF.

The rearrangement joins TRBV2 to TRBJ2-1; 12 bases are shared with TRBD2. Per germline, CDR1 SNHLY and CDR2 FYNNEI. The trim removed 2 bases at V and 8 bases at J, leaving 7 bases unmatched. This CDR3 is built from 16 residues. CDR3 loop: CASSETPSGGADEQFF. The CDR3 coding sequence is TGTGCCAGCAGTGAAACCCCTAGCGGGGGGGCCGATGAGCAGTTCTTC.

The J gene is TRBJ2-7, the V gene TRBV6-1, with D tentatively TRBD1 (6 bases). Looked up from germline, CDR1 is MNHNS and CDR2 is SASEGT. The CDR3 is 14 residues long. Trimming removed 4 bases at V and 3 bases at J, with 13 bases between. The CDR3 loop is CASSAQTGYYEQYF. For the CDR3, the DNA is TGTGCCAGCAGTGCCCAAACAGGGTACTACGAGCAGTACTTC.

The chain recombines TRBV7-2 with TRBJ2-3, with 10 bases fitting TRBD2. There are 16 residues in the CDR3. V shed 2 bases and J 1 base; nucleotides not matched to a gene: 3. Germline lookup yields CDR1 SGHTA and CDR2 FQGNSA. The chain's CDR3 is CASSLSTSGGTDTQYF. For the CDR3, the DNA is TGTGCCAGCAGCTTATCCACTAGCGGGGGCACAGATACGCAGTATTTT.

This clone was seen a few times. This chain uses TRBV2 with TRBJ1-6; D is unclear. V lost 10 bases, J lost 7 bases, and 14 bases lay in between. This CDR3 contains 13 residues. Germline CDR1 and CDR2: SNHLY and FYNNEI. CDR3 residues: CATGVAENSPLHF. For the CDR3, the DNA is TGTGCCACCGGGGTGGCAGAAAATTCACCCCTCCACTTT.

V and J are TRBV6-6 and TRBJ1-1; D possibly corresponds to TRBD1 (6 bases). This CDR3 contains 14 residues. Trimming stripped 5 bases from V and 6 bases from J, with 16 bases between. Germline assignment: CDR1 MNHNY and CDR2 SVGAGI (reference sequence). Written as DNA, the CDR3 is TGTGCCAGCAGTAGACCGGGACAAGTCCCTGAAGCTTTCTTT. Protein: CASSRPGQVPEAFF.

The genes are TRBV14 and TRBJ1-4, with D unresolved. Germline V gives CDR1 SGHDN, CDR2 FVKESK. Trimming removed 1 base at V and 4 bases at J, with 10 bases between. This CDR3 contains 15 residues. The CDR3 nucleotides read TGTGCCAGCAGCCAAGGTTGGCAGATTAATGAAAAACTGTTTTTT. It encodes CASSQGWQINEKLFF.

The chain joins TRBV25-1 to TRBJ1-5, with 9 bases that match TRBD1. Germline-derived CDR1 and CDR2 are MGHDK and SYGVNS. Unmatched junction bases numbered 6, after V lost 2 bases and J lost 4 bases. There are 16 residues in the CDR3. CDR3 in DNA: TGTGCCAGCAGTGAAAGGGGACAGGGCCCTAATCAGCCCCAGCATTTT. It specifies CASSERGQGPNQPQHF.

The CDR3 is CASTGTAYEQYF. The CDR3 DNA reads TGTGCCAGCACAGGTACGGCCTACGAGCAGTACTTC. V and J are TRBV28 and TRBJ2-7; D gene ambiguous. The ends were cut back, 7 bases at V and 2 bases at J, with 9 bases in the middle. The CDR3 is 12 amino acids. Germline CDR1 is MDHEN and CDR2 is SYDVKM.

This chain connects TRBV7-2 to TRBJ1-2; no clear D gene. This CDR3 region has 17 residues. V gave up 3 bases and J gave up 4 bases, with 21 bases separating them. CDR1 is SGHTA and CDR2 is FQGNSA in the germline V gene. The CDR3 reads CASSFAGAVKASYGYTF. In DNA form, the CDR3 reads TGTGCCAGCAGCTTCGCTGGTGCGGTAAAAGCGTCCTATGGCTACACCTTC.

The rearrangement links TRBV7-9 to TRBJ1-2; D uncertain. Germline V gene data show CDR1 as SEHNR and CDR2 as FQNEAQ (reference sequence). This CDR3 comprises 12 residues. Trimming stripped 4 bases from V and 5 bases from J, with 8 bases between. The CDR3 reads CASSSDPYGYTF. CDR3 in DNA: TGTGCCAGCAGCTCGGATCCTTATGGCTACACCTTC.

For this clone: A read error may produce the germline difference seen at one junction end. J is TRBJ1-2 and V is TRBV28; perhaps TRBD1 as D (6 bases). This CDR3 spans 14 amino acids. Germline CDR1 MDHEN, CDR2 SYDVKM. CDR3 nucleotides: TGTGCCAGCACCCTTAGTGGGGGCCAGCCGTACTATTCCTTC. This gives the protein CASTLSGGQPYYSF.

The chain joins TRBV6-5 to TRBJ2-1, with 7 nucleotides matching TRBD2. The germline gives CDR1 MNHEY, CDR2 SVGAGI. V lost 8 bases, J lost 6 bases, and 10 bases stayed unmatched. This CDR3 has 14 amino acids. CDR3 loop: CASDPLGGGNEQFF. CDR3 sequence (DNA): TGTGCCAGCGATCCCCTGGGGGGGGGCAATGAGCAGTTCTTC.

The chain joins TRBV6-5 to TRBJ1-1, with D tentatively TRBD1 (6 bases). Germline-derived CDR1 and CDR2 are MNHEY and SVGAGI. The CDR3 consists of 14 residues. V lost 5 bases and J lost 0, with 10 bases in between. The CDR3 loop reads CASSIRDMNTEAFF. CDR3 coding DNA: TGTGCCAGCAGTATCAGGGACATGAACACTGAAGCTTTCTTT.

This clone was observed a single time. The chain joins TRBV6-1 to TRBJ1-6, with 7 bases lining up with TRBD1. V shed 8 bases, J shed 10 bases, and the junction held 8 bases outside the gene matches. The CDR3 is 13 amino acids. Germline CDR1 and CDR2: MNHNS and SASEGT. CDR3 sequence reads: CASFMGQISPLHF. The DNA of the CDR3 is TGTGCCAGCTTCATGGGACAGATCTCACCCCTCCACTTT.

The V gene is TRBV9, the J gene TRBJ2-3; 9 bases line up with TRBD1. The J segment lost 2 bases and the V segment lost 4 bases, leaving 5 bases of the junction unmatched. CDR1 SGDLS and CDR2 YYNGEE come from the germline V gene. This CDR3 has 15 amino acids. The CDR3 sequence is CASSYRTGVTDTQYF. CDR3 coding DNA: TGTGCCAGCAGCTACCGGACAGGGGTCACAGATACGCAGTATTTT.

J is TRBJ1-5 and V is TRBV6-5, with 7 bases that match TRBD1. Trimming at V came to 11 bases and at J to 0 bases, leaving 10 bases not matched to a gene. Germline lookup yields CDR1 MNHEY and CDR2 SVGAGI. The CDR3 consists of 15 residues. The CDR3 reads CACRDSLYSNQPQHF. CDR3 DNA sequence: TGTGCCTGCCGGGACAGCCTCTATAGCAATCAGCCCCAGCATTTT.

As concerns this clone: In the same sample, other DNA sequences code for this CDR3. The rearrangement uses TRBV7-2 and TRBJ1-5; the D is unclear. The germline V gene has CDR1 SGHTA and CDR2 FQGNSA. V lost 3 bases to trimming and J lost 0 bases, with 3 bases between them. The CDR3 is 13 amino acids. CDR3 loop: CASSFYSNQPQHF. CDR3 nucleotide sequence: TGTGCCAGCAGCTTTTATAGCAATCAGCCCCAGCATTTT. The variable domain in full, completed from reference TRBV7-2 and TRBJ1-5, reads GAGVSQSPSNKVTEKGKDVELRCDPISGHTALYWYRQSLGQGLEFLIYFQGNSAPDKSGLPSDRFSAERTGGSVSTLTIQRTQQEDSAVYLCASSFYSNQPQHFGDGTRLSIL.

The chain uses TRBV19 and TRBJ1-5; 9 bases map to TRBD1. Germline-derived CDR1 and CDR2 are LNHDA and SQIVND (reference sequence). Trimming removed 6 bases from V and 1 base from J; junction bases left unmatched: 4. The CDR3 contains 15 residues. CDR3 sequence: CASRNRGQSNQPQHF. The DNA for the CDR3 is TGTGCCAGTAGAAACAGGGGGCAAAGCAATCAGCCCCAGCATTTT. The complete variable domain, with remaining parts taken from reference TRBV19 and TRBJ1-5, reads DGGITQSPKYLFRKEGQNVTLSCEQNLNHDAMYWYRQDPGQGLRLIYYSQIVNDFQKGDIAEGYSVSREKKESFPLTVTSAQKNPTAFYLCASRNRGQSNQPQHFGDGTRLSIL.

The rearrangement links TRBV19 to TRBJ1-6, with 11 bases aligning to TRBD1. V was clipped by 4 bases and J by 9 bases; unmatched bases: 14. CDR1 and CDR2 from the germline V gene are LNHDA and SQIVND (reference sequence). There are 18 residues in the CDR3. CDR3 sequence (DNA): TGTGCCAGTAGTACTACCGGGACAGGGGGTCGCAGGGGTTCACCCCTCCACTTT. This translates into CASSTTGTGGRRGSPLHF.

The chain links TRBV5-6 to TRBJ1-5; the match to TRBD1 covers 10 bases. V gave up 4 bases and J gave up 7 bases; unmatched junction bases: 14. Looked up from germline, CDR1 is SGHDT and CDR2 is YYEEEE. The CDR3 extends over 17 amino acids. The CDR3 DNA follows: TGTGCCAGCAGCCGATTGGAGGGACAGGGGTGGTGGCAGCCCCAGCATTTT. It translates to CASSRLEGQGWWQPQHF.